A single sample is the source of the 22 T cell receptor beta chains below, sequenced in a study of blood T cell repertoires in COVID-19. Clones were read by immunoSEQ multiplex PCR, and TCRdb kept only the in-frame ones, dropping some. This sample has more than 300,000 clones, with more than 75% found just once. Source material: peripheral blood. Receptors were obtained from a young woman who had recovered from COVID-19.

V is TRBV30 and J is TRBJ2-6; TRBD1 or TRBD2 may be the D gene (5 bases each). Germline loops: CDR1 GTSNPN, CDR2 SVGIG (reference sequence). CDR3 length: 14 amino acids. Trimming took off 8 bases at V and 0 bases at J, with 11 bases between the two ends. DNA of the CDR3: TGTGCCCGGGGCGAGGGCTCTGGGGCCAACGTCCTGACTTTC. It specifies CARGEGSGANVLTF. Variable domain in full (rest from reference TRBV30 and TRBJ2-6): SQTIHQWPATLVQPVGSPLSLECTVEGTSNPNLYWYRQAAGRGLQLLFYSVGIGQISSEVPQNLSASRPQDRQFILSSKKLLLSDSGFYLCARGEGSGANVLTFGAGSRLTVL.

This clone was seen once. In nucleotides, the CDR3 is TGTGCCAGCAGTTTGACAGGCACTGAAGCTTTCTTT. Amino acid sequence: CASSLTGTEAFF. The chain couples TRBV6-2 or TRBV6-3 to TRBJ1-1, with D possibly being TRBD1 (6 bases). The CDR3 is made up of 12 amino acids. V lost 4 bases and J 4 bases, leaving 7 bases between the germline ends. Germline V gene sequence: CDR1 MNHEY, CDR2 SVGEGT.

The table lists this clone with a count of one. This chain uses TRBV7-2 with TRBJ1-1; TRBD1 matches 9 bases. V trimming: 1 base; J trimming: 0 bases; junction bases outside the gene matches: 9. This CDR3 has 18 amino acids. Per germline, CDR1 SGHTA and CDR2 FQGNSA. CDR3 coding DNA: TGTGCCAGCAGCTTAGATCCCGGGACAGGGCGAATGAACACTGAAGCTTTCTTT. It yields the protein CASSLDPGTGRMNTEAFF.

The genes are TRBV11-2 and TRBJ1-1; no clear D gene. Trimming left V 1 base short and J 5 bases short, with 20 bases between. The CDR3 has 17 residues. Germline V gene data show CDR1 as SGHAT and CDR2 as FQNNGV. The CDR3 DNA reads as TGTGCCAGCAGCTTAGTTTTCGAGGGTTTTGGTCGTACTGAAGCTTTCTTT. Amino acids: CASSLVFEGFGRTEAFF.

The chain is built from TRBV7-9 and TRBJ2-1, with D possibly matching TRBD1 (7 bases). The V and J ends lost 3 bases and 7 bases respectively, with 16 bases between them. The CDR3 contains 15 residues. Germline CDR1 reads SEHNR; CDR2 reads FQNEAQ (reference sequence). The CDR3 is CASSFITGEENEQFF. In DNA form, the CDR3 reads TGTGCCAGCAGCTTCATCACAGGGGAGGAAAATGAGCAGTTCTTC.

The rearrangement joins TRBV30 to TRBJ1-5; TRBD1 might be the D (6 bases). The germline V gene has CDR1 GTSNPN and CDR2 SVGIG (reference sequence). The V gene lost 3 bases and the J gene lost 0 bases, with 15 bases spanning the gap. The CDR3 loop spans 16 amino acids. In DNA, the CDR3 is TGTGCCTGGAGGGAGAGGACAGCGTCTAGCAATCAGCCCCAGCATTTT. Its protein product is CAWRERTASSNQPQHF.

The gene calls are TRBV5-1 and TRBJ2-1; 7 nucleotides line up with TRBD1. The trim removed 4 bases at V and 14 bases at J, leaving 9 bases unmatched. This CDR3 spans 12 amino acids. CDR1 is SGHRS and CDR2 is YFSETQ in the germline V gene. The CDR3 coding sequence is TGCGCCAGCAGCCGAGACAGGGAGAATAAGTTCTTC. Protein sequence: CASSRDRENKFF.

The chain is built from TRBV6-5 and TRBJ2-7, with TRBD1 matching over 10 bases. Looked up from germline, CDR1 is MNHEY and CDR2 is SVGAGI. CDR3 length: 13 amino acids. V was pared by 7 bases and J by 6 bases, with 6 bases of the junction left unmatched. In DNA, the CDR3 is TGTGCCAGCATCGGGACAGGGGTCGCCGAGCAGTACGTC. Translation gives CASIGTGVAEQYV.

The J gene is TRBJ1-6, the V gene TRBV19; 7 bases map to TRBD1. The CDR3 consists of 16 residues. CDR1 and CDR2 from the germline V gene are LNHDA and SQIVND (reference sequence). The trim removed 5 bases at V and 7 bases at J, leaving 11 bases unmatched. The CDR3 reads CASSPIGGQSNSPLHF. The DNA of the CDR3 is TGTGCCAGTAGTCCCATTGGGGGACAGTCAAATTCACCCCTCCACTTT.

V gene TRBV15 combines with J gene TRBJ1-5; tentative D call: TRBD1 (5 bases). V was pared by 8 bases and J by 0 bases, with 11 bases between. The CDR3 loop spans 14 amino acids. CDR1 LNHNV and CDR2 YYDKDF come from the germline V gene (reference sequence). CDR3 sequence (DNA): TGTGCCACCTCGGGACTATATAGCAATCAGCCCCAGCATTTT. Residues: CATSGLYSNQPQHF.

The V and J genes are TRBV9 and TRBJ2-2, with a tentative D call TRBD1 (6 bases). CDR3 length: 13 amino acids. Trimming took 3 bases from V and 8 from J, leaving 11 bases between them. Germline V gene sequence: CDR1 SGDLS, CDR2 YYNGEE. The chain's CDR3 is CASSGMTGGELFF. CDR3 in DNA: TGTGCCAGCAGCGGGATGACAGGAGGGGAGCTGTTTTTT.

This chain uses TRBV19 with TRBJ1-6; D perhaps matches TRBD1 (6 bases). CDR1 and CDR2 (germline): LNHDA, SQIVND (reference sequence). The V gene lost 9 bases and the J gene lost 8 bases, with 14 bases spanning the gap. The CDR3 extends over 13 amino acids. The CDR3 reads CASRQALDSPLHF. In DNA, the CDR3 is TGTGCCAGCCGACAGGCCCTTGATTCACCCCTCCACTTT.

This chain uses TRBV15 with TRBJ1-4, with D hard to call. V gave up 1 base and J gave up 7 bases, with 10 bases separating them. Per germline, CDR1 LNHNV and CDR2 YYDKDF (reference sequence). The CDR3 loop spans 14 amino acids. The CDR3 nucleotides are TGTGCCACCAGCAGAGTTCCACGGAGTGAAAAACTGTTTTTT. This translates into CATSRVPRSEKLFF. Using reference TRBV15 and TRBJ1-4 for the parts outside the CDR3, the full variable domain is DAMVIQNPRYQVTQFGKPVTLSCSQTLNHNVMYWYQQKSSQAPKLLFHYYDKDFNNEADTPDNFQSRRPNTSFCFLDIRSPGLGDTAMYLCATSRVPRSEKLFFGSGTQLSVL.

V is TRBV5-1 and J is TRBJ2-3; the D gene is possibly TRBD2 (6 bases). The CDR3 totals 19 residues. Deletions cut 0 bases from V and 4 bases from J, with 24 bases between. Germline V gene lookup returns CDR1 SGHRS and CDR2 YFSETQ. The CDR3 region is CASSLGPLRRELRPDTQYF. CDR3 in DNA: TGCGCCAGCAGCTTGGGTCCCCTAAGACGGGAGCTTCGCCCAGATACGCAGTATTTT.

This chain links TRBV5-1 with TRBJ1-1, with TRBD1 matching over 7 bases. Trimming cost V 2 bases and J 5 bases; bases outside gene matches: 6. Germline assignment: CDR1 SGHRS and CDR2 YFSETQ. The CDR3 covers 14 residues. The CDR3 region is CASSLTTGQTEAFF. The CDR3 bases are TGCGCCAGCAGCTTAACTACGGGACAGACTGAAGCTTTCTTT.

The gene calls are TRBV20-1 and TRBJ1-1; 7 bases fit TRBD1. Germline values: CDR1 DFQATT, CDR2 SNEGSKA (reference sequence). Germline trimming cut 0 bases from V and 11 bases from J; bases unmatched to any gene: 3. The CDR3 has 11 amino acids. CDR3 protein: CSARDQGGAFF. The CDR3 DNA sequence: TGCAGTGCTAGAGATCAGGGGGGCGCTTTCTTT.

The chain is built from TRBV3-1 (or the pseudogene TRBV3-2) and TRBJ1-4; D is unclear. The CDR3 runs 15 residues. CDR1 LGHDT and CDR2 YNNKEL come from the germline V gene (reference sequence). Trimming cost V 1 base and J 4 bases, with 10 bases left between them. The DNA for the CDR3 is TGTGCCAGCAGCCAAGGCGGAAGTTATAATGAAAAACTGTTTTTT. Protein: CASSQGGSYNEKLFF.

The chain couples TRBV24-1 to TRBJ1-2; D not resolved. The germline V gene has CDR1 KGHDR and CDR2 SFDVKD. V was pared by 5 bases and J by 5 bases, with 11 bases between. This CDR3 is 13 amino acids long. For the CDR3, the DNA is TGTGCCACCAGTGTCTCTAGTGGGTATGGCTACACCTTC. Translation: CATSVSSGYGYTF.

The chain links TRBV4-3 to TRBJ1-6; no reliable D call. CDR1 is LGHNA and CDR2 is YSLEER in the germline V gene. The CDR3 consists of 15 residues. V was trimmed by 4 bases and J by 8 bases, leaving 15 bases between them. The DNA of the CDR3 is TGCGCCAGCAGCCCCCGAAGGGCGGGAGATTCACCCCTCCACTTT. Translated, it gives CASSPRRAGDSPLHF.

The chain employs TRBV5-6 and TRBJ1-2; no definite D call. This CDR3 is built from 13 residues. CDR1 is SGHDT, CDR2 YYEEEE, per germline. V was clipped by 4 bases and J by 8 bases, with 15 bases between them. The CDR3 protein is CASSPNRVYGYTF. In nucleotides, the CDR3 is TGTGCCAGCAGCCCGAATCGGGTTTACGGCTACACCTTC.

This rearrangement joins TRBV10-3 to TRBJ1-4; D gene uncertain. The CDR3 is made up of 14 amino acids. Germline CDR1 reads ENHRY; CDR2 reads SYGVKD. V was cut by 0 bases and J by 5 bases, with 7 bases left in between. Here the CDR3 reads CAISESGGNEKLFF. As DNA, the CDR3 is TGTGCCATCAGTGAGTCGGGAGGGAATGAAAAACTGTTTTTT.

The chain recombines TRBV10-3 with TRBJ1-5; D perhaps matches TRBD1 (6 bases). Trimming took off 6 bases at V and 5 bases at J, with 17 bases between the two ends. The CDR3 extends over 15 amino acids. Per germline, CDR1 ENHRY and CDR2 SYGVKD. DNA for the CDR3: TGTGCCATCAGCCTAGGGGGACACAGGGATCAGCCCCAGCATTTT. It is translated as CAISLGGHRDQPQHF.